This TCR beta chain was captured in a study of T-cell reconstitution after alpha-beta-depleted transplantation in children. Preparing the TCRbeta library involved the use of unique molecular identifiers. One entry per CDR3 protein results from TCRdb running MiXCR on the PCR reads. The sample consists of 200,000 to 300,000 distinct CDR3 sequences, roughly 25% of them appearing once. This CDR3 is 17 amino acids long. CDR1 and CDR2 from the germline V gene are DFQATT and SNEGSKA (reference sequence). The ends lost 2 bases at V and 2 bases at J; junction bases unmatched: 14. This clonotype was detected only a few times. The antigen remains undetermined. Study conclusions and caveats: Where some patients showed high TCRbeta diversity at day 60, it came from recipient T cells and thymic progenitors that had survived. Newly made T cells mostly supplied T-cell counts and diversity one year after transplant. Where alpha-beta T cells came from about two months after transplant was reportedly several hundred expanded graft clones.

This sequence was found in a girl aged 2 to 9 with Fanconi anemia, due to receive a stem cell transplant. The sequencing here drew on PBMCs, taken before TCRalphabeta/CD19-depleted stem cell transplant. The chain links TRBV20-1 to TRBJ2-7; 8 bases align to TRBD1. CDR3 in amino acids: CSARFSWGQGATYEQYF. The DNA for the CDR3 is TGCAGTGCTAGATTTTCTTGGGGGCAGGGGGCTACCTACGAGCAGTACTTC.